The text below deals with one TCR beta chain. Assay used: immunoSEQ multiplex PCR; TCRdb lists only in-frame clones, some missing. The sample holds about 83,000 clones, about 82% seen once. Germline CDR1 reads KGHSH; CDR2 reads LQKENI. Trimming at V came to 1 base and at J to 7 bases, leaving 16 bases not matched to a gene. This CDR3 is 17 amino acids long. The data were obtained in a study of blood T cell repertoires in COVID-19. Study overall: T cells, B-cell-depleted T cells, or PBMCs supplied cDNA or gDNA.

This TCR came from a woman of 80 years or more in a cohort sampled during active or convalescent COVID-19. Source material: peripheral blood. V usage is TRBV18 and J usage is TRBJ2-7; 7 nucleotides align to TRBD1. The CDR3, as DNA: TGTGCCAGCTCACCACTCCCAGACTTGACAGGGCTAGGGGAGCAGTACTTC. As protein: CASSPLPDLTGLGEQYF.